The present entry profiles one T cell receptor beta chain with its context. This specimen belongs to a study of blood T cell repertoires in COVID-19. Overall study context: There were acute and convalescent COVID-19 samples, and they came from the United States, Italy and Spain. From T cells, B-cell-depleted T cells, or PBMCs came the material, which was cDNA or gDNA.

The Seattle site enrolled patients during active infection and followed them longitudinally. Sequencing was performed with immunoSEQ multiplex PCR; in TCRdb, only in-frame clones are kept and a portion is missing. The sample has fewer than 250,000 clones; 84% are singletons. The TCR comes from a woman older than 75 with COVID-19, enrolled during active disease. The sequenced sample consisted of peripheral blood.

The CDR3: CASTEFVGSSYEQYF. The CDR3 DNA reads as TGTGCCAGCACCGAATTTGTGGGGAGCTCCTACGAGCAGTACTTC. J is TRBJ2-7 and V is TRBV28, with D possibly TRBD2 on 5 matching bases. The CDR3 runs 15 residues. V lost 7 bases and J lost 0, with 16 bases in between. From germline, CDR1 is MDHEN and CDR2 SYDVKM.